This T cell receptor (beta chain) was captured by sequencing in a study of vaccination and CD4 T cells after COVID-19. Cultured CD4+ T cell DNA was sequenced using the Oncomine TCR Beta short-read assay. TCRdb reprocessed the PCR reads with MiXCR, giving one entry per CDR3 protein. In the table there are under 2,500 distinct CDR3 sequences, about 25% of which are singletons. V lost 1 base to trimming and J lost 8 bases, with 10 bases between them. Germline V gives CDR1 SEHNR, CDR2 FQNEAQ (reference sequence). This CDR3 contains 13 residues. Comments on this clonotype: Its antigen remains unknown.

Described treatment: roughly ten-day PBMC culture with coronavirus spike peptide pools or control peptides (ViraFEST assay). This TCR came from a human donor who had recovered from COVID-19. V is TRBV7-9 and J is TRBJ2-3, with no clear D. The input for sequencing was CD4+ T cells from blood, cultured in vitro, taken after SARS-CoV-2 vaccination. This CDR3 reads CASSLGRLGTQYF. In DNA, the CDR3 is TGTGCCAGCAGCTTAGGGCGGTTAGGTACGCAGTATTTT.